This T cell receptor beta chain was found in a study of T cells after yellow fever vaccination. For TCR, cDNA came from 5'RACE template switching, which added a universal primer site and UMIs. Each CDR3 protein is one row after TCRdb ran MiXCR on the 5' RACE reads. Of some 240,000 distinct CDR3 sequences listed, 5.2% were seen once; the top ten hold around 3.5%. The germline V gene has CDR1 SGHNT and CDR2 YYREEE (reference sequence). The CDR3 contains 15 residues. With 5 bases removed from V and 0 bases from J, the gap between germline ends came to 14 bases. The chain joins TRBV5-4 to TRBJ2-5, with TRBD2 as a possible D gene (6 bases). The TCR sequence derives from a man aged 18 to 29 who received the YFV17D yellow fever vaccine. Sequencing was performed on CD4+ T cells sorted from PBMCs, taken on the day of the yellow fever booster vaccination. The CDR3, as DNA: TGTGCCAGCAGGCGTCACGGGGGAGACCAAGAGACCCAGTACTTC. Its translation is CASRRHGGDQETQYF.